Below, 32 T cell receptor beta chains from the same sample are listed, as sequenced in a study of blood T cell repertoires in COVID-19. Measured with immunoSEQ multiplex PCR; TCRdb has only the in-frame clones, and not every one. The sample carries roughly 200,000 clones, approximately 81% recorded once. The sample comprised peripheral blood. These TCRs come from a woman of 80 years or more with acute or convalescent COVID-19.

This clone appeared once. The chain uses TRBV30 and TRBJ1-4; D call uncertain. This CDR3 has 14 residues. Germline V gene lookup returns CDR1 GTSNPN and CDR2 SVGIG (reference sequence). V lost 7 bases and J lost 8, with 20 bases in between. The chain's CDR3 is CAFRREAEWEKLFF. The CDR3 nucleotides read TGTGCCTTCCGCCGGGAGGCCGAGTGGGAAAAACTGTTTTTT.

The CDR3 sequence: CASSPGGQLHEQYF. For the CDR3, the DNA is TGTGCCAGCAGTCCCGGAGGCCAGCTCCACGAGCAGTACTTC. The chain couples TRBV28 to TRBJ2-7, with D possibly being TRBD2 (5 bases). This CDR3 spans 14 amino acids. Germline CDR1 reads MDHEN; CDR2 reads SYDVKM. The V and J ends lost 5 bases and 5 bases respectively, with 16 bases between them.

The chain uses TRBV19 and TRBJ2-2; 8 positions match TRBD1. This CDR3 contains 16 residues. V shed 2 bases, J shed 6 bases, and the junction held 8 bases outside the gene matches. Germline CDR1 LNHDA, CDR2 SQIVND (reference sequence). The CDR3 coding sequence is TGTGCCAGTAGTATACTTCCGGGACAGGCCTCCGGGGAGCTGTTTTTT. This encodes CASSILPGQASGELFF.

The chain carries TRBV18 and TRBJ2-5; D perhaps matches TRBD2 (5 bases). Trimming shortened V by 3 bases and J by 5 bases, and 13 bases separated the two germline ends. The CDR3 loop spans 14 amino acids. Germline lookup yields CDR1 KGHSH and CDR2 LQKENI. In DNA form, the CDR3 reads TGTGCCAGCTCACCCCGGGGATTGGGGGAGACCCAGTACTTC. This codes for CASSPRGLGETQYF.

CDR3 in DNA: TGCGCCAGCAGCTTCCAGGGGTATGGCACTGAAGCTTTCTTT. Its protein is CASSFQGYGTEAFF. V and J are TRBV5-1 and TRBJ1-1; the D gene is possibly TRBD1 (6 bases). Deletions cut 2 bases from V and 4 bases from J, with 12 bases between. CDR1 and CDR2 (germline): SGHRS, YFSETQ. The length of the CDR3 is 14 residues.

The chain uses TRBV24-1 and TRBJ2-7, with D possibly TRBD1 on 6 matching bases. Germline V gene data show CDR1 as KGHDR and CDR2 as SFDVKD. This CDR3 contains 14 residues. V was clipped by 4 bases and J by 3 bases, with 12 bases between them. CDR3 coding DNA: TGTGCCACCAGTGACCCCAGGGGAAGCTACGAGCAGTACTTC. It yields the protein CATSDPRGSYEQYF.

The V and J genes are TRBV19 and TRBJ2-7; TRBD1 agrees at 9 bases. With V trimmed by 7 bases and J by 5 bases, 3 bases remained unmatched. CDR1 LNHDA and CDR2 SQIVND come from the germline V gene (reference sequence). The CDR3 sequence is 12 residues long. The CDR3 here is CASKGDRDEQYF. CDR3 DNA sequence: TGTGCCAGTAAAGGGGACAGGGACGAGCAGTACTTC.

Comment on this clone: The sample carries other DNA sequences with the same CDR3. V gene TRBV9 combines with J gene TRBJ2-2; the D gene is possibly TRBD2 (6 bases). Germline V gene lookup returns CDR1 SGDLS and CDR2 YYNGEE. The CDR3 sequence is 16 residues long. V lost 0 bases, J lost 0 bases, and 9 bases lay in between. CDR3 region: CASSVVAGTNTGELFF. The CDR3 region has the DNA TGTGCCAGCAGCGTAGTTGCGGGGACGAACACCGGGGAGCTGTTTTTT.

Only one count was recorded for this clone. The chain employs TRBV27 and TRBJ2-5, with 7 bases matching TRBD2. Germline assignment: CDR1 MNHEY and CDR2 SMNVEV (reference sequence). After removal of 0 bases from V and 4 bases from J, the junction contained 8 bases not matched to a gene. The CDR3 runs 16 residues. CDR3 in DNA: TGTGCCAGCAGTTTATCCCCAGCGGGGAGTGGAGAGACCCAGTACTTC. The encoded protein is CASSLSPAGSGETQYF.

This clone showed up just a few times. The J gene is TRBJ2-5, the V gene TRBV19; D gene ambiguous. Looked up from germline, CDR1 is LNHDA and CDR2 is SQIVND (reference sequence). This CDR3 is 13 amino acids long. Trimming pared 3 bases from V and 4 bases from J, leaving 9 bases between. The chain's CDR3 is CASSITARETQYF. The CDR3 region has the DNA TGTGCCAGTAGTATCACAGCCCGAGAGACCCAGTACTTC.

This clone was seen a handful of times. V usage is TRBV19 and J usage is TRBJ2-2; 16 bases map to TRBD2. V dropped 5 bases and J dropped 7; count of bases not matched to a gene: 7. Germline V gene lookup returns CDR1 LNHDA and CDR2 SQIVND (reference sequence). The CDR3 loop spans 17 amino acids. CDR3 region: CASSPGLAGGVIGELFF. CDR3 in DNA: TGTGCCAGTAGTCCGGGACTAGCGGGAGGGGTTATCGGGGAGCTGTTTTTT.

This clone was seen a handful of times. The rearrangement joins TRBV7-6 to TRBJ2-7, with 10 bases fitting TRBD2. CDR3 size: 20 residues. Unmatched junction bases numbered 21, after V lost 1 base and J lost 6 bases. Per germline, CDR1 SGHVS and CDR2 FNYEAQ. The chain's CDR3 is CASSLVGRGLAVARLGEQYF. The CDR3 DNA sequence: TGTGCCAGCAGCTTAGTGGGGCGTGGACTAGCGGTAGCCAGGCTTGGCGAGCAGTACTTC.

The count of this clone is one. This rearrangement joins TRBV9 to TRBJ1-2, with D possibly TRBD1 on 6 matching bases. CDR1 SGDLS and CDR2 YYNGEE come from the germline V gene. Trimming took 4 bases from V and 7 from J, leaving 20 bases between them. This CDR3 contains 15 residues. The CDR3 DNA reads as TGTGCCAGCAGCATCGACTCACAGGGAAGTGGTGGCTACACCTTC. This gives the protein CASSIDSQGSGGYTF.

The chain couples TRBV3-1 (or the pseudogene TRBV3-2) to TRBJ1-2; no clear D. The CDR3 has 15 residues. The germline gives CDR1 LGHDT, CDR2 YNNKEL (reference sequence). Trimming left V 1 base short and J 5 bases short, with 14 bases between. The CDR3 DNA follows: TGTGCCAGCAGCCAAGGGGCAGGTTCCTTTTATGGCTACACCTTC. Its protein is CASSQGAGSFYGYTF.

This chain joins TRBV6-5 and TRBJ2-3; the match to TRBD2 covers 9 bases. Looked up from germline, CDR1 is MNHEY and CDR2 is SVGAGI. The CDR3 has 15 amino acids. V trimming: 2 bases; J trimming: 7 bases; junction bases outside the gene matches: 7. CDR3 sequence reads: CASSYTAGTSHTQYF. CDR3 sequence (DNA): TGTGCCAGCAGTTACACCGCCGGGACTAGCCATACGCAGTATTTT.

The V call is TRBV9, the J call TRBJ2-2; D may be TRBD1 (5 bases). Germline assignment: CDR1 SGDLS and CDR2 YYNGEE. The V gene lost 0 bases and the J gene lost 0 bases, with 6 bases spanning the gap. CDR3 size: 15 residues. CDR3 nucleotides: TGTGCCAGCAGCGTAGACAGGACGAACACCGGGGAGCTGTTTTTT. Translated, it gives CASSVDRTNTGELFF.

This chain uses TRBV7-2 with TRBJ1-2, with a possible D match to TRBD1 (5 bases). The ends were cut back, 5 bases at V and 4 bases at J, with 20 bases in the middle. Germline-derived CDR1 and CDR2 are SGHTA and FQGNSA. The CDR3 spans 16 residues. CDR3 bases: TGTGCCAGCAGCCCCTGGGGTGGCCAGGGTGGCTATGGCTACACCTTC. Translated: CASSPWGGQGGYGYTF.

This sequence joins TRBV19 and TRBJ2-5, with D possibly being TRBD2 (5 bases). Germline CDR1 reads LNHDA; CDR2 reads SQIVND (reference sequence). Trimming shortened V by 3 bases and J by 5 bases, and 13 bases separated the two germline ends. CDR3 length: 14 amino acids. The CDR3 nucleotides are TGTGCCAGTAGTATCTTCCGGGGTGCGGAGACCCAGTACTTC. As protein: CASSIFRGAETQYF.

This clone came up once. J is TRBJ1-1 and V is TRBV4-3; weak D call: TRBD1 (5 bases). V lost 1 base, J lost 5 bases, and 14 bases lay in between. The CDR3 sequence is 15 residues long. CDR1 and CDR2 from the germline V gene are LGHNA and YSLEER. Written as DNA, the CDR3 is TGCGCCAGCAGCCAAGTGGGGGGGAGGGAGACTGAAGCTTTCTTT. Protein sequence: CASSQVGGRETEAFF.

The rearrangement joins TRBV7-6 to TRBJ2-7, with 9 bases that match TRBD2. This CDR3 spans 18 amino acids. V was pared by 0 bases and J by 2 bases, with 11 bases of the junction left unmatched. Germline CDR1 SGHVS, CDR2 FNYEAQ. The CDR3 sequence: CASSLAIAGVGEAYEQYF. The CDR3 DNA is TGTGCCAGCAGCTTAGCAATAGCGGGAGTTGGAGAAGCCTACGAGCAGTACTTC.

The chain recombines TRBV24-1 with TRBJ1-2; 10 bases are a match to TRBD1. CDR1 is KGHDR and CDR2 is SFDVKD in the germline V gene. The V gene end was trimmed by 3 bases and the J gene end by 4 bases; junction bases not matched to a gene: 7. The CDR3 is 16 residues long. CDR3 protein: CATSDPGTGEAYGYTF. CDR3 nucleotides: TGTGCCACCAGTGATCCCGGGACAGGGGAAGCCTATGGCTACACCTTC.

The chain has TRBV24-1 and TRBJ2-5, with D possibly being TRBD1 (6 bases). V lost 10 bases and J lost 0, with 11 bases in between. Germline V gene sequence: CDR1 KGHDR, CDR2 SFDVKD. CDR3 size: 13 residues. The chain's CDR3 is CATGDRNQETQYF. In DNA form, the CDR3 reads TGTGCCACTGGAGACAGGAACCAAGAGACCCAGTACTTC.

V is TRBV30 and J is TRBJ1-5, with 7 bases identical to TRBD1. CDR3 size: 15 residues. V was clipped by 5 bases and J by 2 bases; unmatched bases: 9. Germline assignment: CDR1 GTSNPN and CDR2 SVGIG (reference sequence). CDR3 sequence: CAWGSVGTGNQPQHF. As DNA, the CDR3 is TGTGCCTGGGGCTCAGTCGGGACAGGCAATCAGCCCCAGCATTTT.

This clone turned up a few times. The rearrangement uses TRBV7-2 and TRBJ2-7; 9 bases match TRBD2. CDR1 is SGHTA and CDR2 is FQGNSA in the germline V gene. The CDR3 consists of 14 residues. Trimming cost V 1 base and J 6 bases; bases outside gene matches: 4. CDR3 sequence (DNA): TGTGCCAGCAGCTTAGGGGCTAGCGGGACCGAGCAGTACTTC. Encoded protein: CASSLGASGTEQYF.

The CDR3 is CASSPPYTGFNEQFF. CDR3 coding DNA: TGCGCCAGCAGCCCCCCCTATACAGGATTCAATGAGCAGTTCTTC. The V call is TRBV5-1, the J call TRBJ2-1; D is possibly TRBD1 (5 bases). V lost 4 bases to trimming and J lost 6 bases, with 17 bases between them. Germline-derived CDR1 and CDR2 are SGHRS and YFSETQ. This CDR3 is 15 amino acids long.

The chain joins TRBV28 to TRBJ1-5; maybe TRBD1 (5 bases). Per germline, CDR1 MDHEN and CDR2 SYDVKM. The CDR3 loop spans 15 amino acids. Trimming left V 9 bases short and J 0 bases short, with 15 bases between. The CDR3 reads CASLYSGGSNQPQHF. The CDR3 coding sequence is TGTGCCAGTCTCTACTCCGGGGGTAGCAATCAGCCCCAGCATTTT.

The gene calls are TRBV7-3 and TRBJ2-1; TRBD2 matches at 13 bases. Trimming took 5 bases from V and 7 from J; bases not matched to a gene: 8. Germline CDR1 is SGHTA and CDR2 is FQGTGA. The length of the CDR3 is 16 residues. The CDR3 nucleotides read TGTGCCAGCAGCAGGACTAGCGGGGGCGGCCCGAATGAGCAGTTCTTC. Translating gives CASSRTSGGGPNEQFF. The whole variable domain, filled in from reference TRBV7-3 and TRBJ2-1, reads GAGVSQTPSNKVTEKGKYVELRCDPISGHTALYWYRQSLGQGPEFLIYFQGTGAADDSGLPNDRFFAVRPEGSVSTLKIQRTERGDSAVYLCASSRTSGGGPNEQFFGPGTRLTVL.

This chain joins TRBV21-1 and TRBJ1-1; the listed D gene, TRBD1, was not tested against the DNA. TRBV21-1 is marked as a pseudogene. CDR3 length: 17 amino acids. Here the CDR3 reads CASSESGAKGGFAEAFF. The CDR3 DNA reads as TGTGCCAGCAGCGAATCAGGCGCTAAAGGGGGCTTCGCTGAAGCTTTCTTT.

The chain joins TRBV28 to TRBJ1-4; D is ambiguous. CDR1 is MDHEN and CDR2 is SYDVKM in the germline V gene. This CDR3 is 16 amino acids long. Trimming took 0 bases from V and 2 from J, leaving 10 bases between them. In DNA form, the CDR3 reads TGTGCCAGCAGTTTATGGACTCGAGGGACTAATGAAAAACTGTTTTTT. It yields the protein CASSLWTRGTNEKLFF.

V is TRBV29-1 and J is TRBJ1-1; 7 nucleotides align to TRBD1. The CDR3 is 13 amino acids. V lost 8 bases, J lost 1 base, and 7 bases stayed unmatched. CDR1 is SQVTM, CDR2 ANQGSEA, per germline. CDR3 sequence reads: CSIQGQPNTEAFF. The CDR3 bases are TGCAGCATCCAGGGACAGCCGAACACTGAAGCTTTCTTT. Combining the CDR3 with reference TRBV29-1 and TRBJ1-1 gives the whole variable domain SAVISQKPSRDICQRGTSLTIQCQVDSQVTMMFWYRQQPGQSLTLIATANQGSEATYESGFVIDKFPISRPNLTFSTLTVSNMSPEDSSIYLCSIQGQPNTEAFFGQGTRLTVV.

The J gene is TRBJ2-7, the V gene TRBV20-1, with D maybe TRBD2 (5 bases). This CDR3 is 11 amino acids long. V lost 2 bases, J lost 4 bases, and 6 bases lay in between. Germline CDR1 and CDR2: DFQATT and SNEGSKA (reference sequence). The CDR3 nucleotides read TGCAGTGCTAGACTAGCTTACGAGCAGTACTTC. Amino acids: CSARLAYEQYF.

The chain recombines TRBV7-8 with TRBJ1-4; tentative D call: TRBD1 (6 bases). The V end lost 5 bases, the J end lost 2 bases, and 15 bases lay between the germline ends. Germline lookup yields CDR1 SGHVS and CDR2 FQNEAQ. The CDR3 is 16 residues long. CDR3 sequence reads: CASSPGQLTTNEKLFF. CDR3 in DNA: TGTGCCAGCAGCCCAGGACAGCTGACTACTAATGAAAAACTGTTTTTT.